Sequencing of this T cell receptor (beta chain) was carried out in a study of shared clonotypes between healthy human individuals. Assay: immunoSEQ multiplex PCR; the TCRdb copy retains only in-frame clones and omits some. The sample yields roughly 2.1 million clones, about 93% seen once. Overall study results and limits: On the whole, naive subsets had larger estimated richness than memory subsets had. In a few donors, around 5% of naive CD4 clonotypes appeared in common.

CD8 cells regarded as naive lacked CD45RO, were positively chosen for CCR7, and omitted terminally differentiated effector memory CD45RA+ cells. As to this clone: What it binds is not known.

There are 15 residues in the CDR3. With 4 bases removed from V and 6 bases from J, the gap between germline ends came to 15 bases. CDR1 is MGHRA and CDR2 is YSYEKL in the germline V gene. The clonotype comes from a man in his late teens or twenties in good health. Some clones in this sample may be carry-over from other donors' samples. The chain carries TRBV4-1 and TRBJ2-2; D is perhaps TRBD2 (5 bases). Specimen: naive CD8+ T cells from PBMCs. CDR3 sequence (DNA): TGCGCCAGCAGCCCCCCGCCGGAGGCCCCCGGGGAGCTGTTTTTT. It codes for CASSPPPEAPGELFF.